The 17 T cell receptor beta chains below were found in one sample sequenced in a study of blood T cell repertoires in COVID-19. Produced via immunoSEQ multiplex PCR; TCRdb's table is partial and in-frame only. The sample has roughly 79,000 clones; roughly 90% are singletons. The sequenced sample was peripheral blood. The receptors were sampled from a man over 45 with active COVID-19.

The gene calls are TRBV7-6 and TRBJ2-3; possible D gene TRBD2, 6 bases. Trimming removed 0 bases from V and 1 base from J, with 14 bases in between. The CDR3 is 17 residues long. Germline CDR1 and CDR2: SGHVS and FNYEAQ. This CDR3 is CASSLAPAAGRTDTQYF. The CDR3, as DNA: TGTGCCAGCAGCTTAGCCCCGGCGGCGGGGCGCACAGATACGCAGTATTTT.

The chain uses TRBV28 and TRBJ1-1, with D maybe TRBD1 (5 bases). Trimming pared 5 bases from V and 11 bases from J, leaving 15 bases between. The CDR3 loop spans 12 amino acids. Germline V lookup: CDR1 MDHEN, CDR2 SYDVKM. The CDR3 bases are TGTGCCAGCAGTGTTGGGGCGACGGACGCTTTCTTT. Translating gives CASSVGATDAFF.

This clone was counted a single time. The V call is TRBV19, the J call TRBJ2-1, with 7 bases that match TRBD2. The length of the CDR3 is 14 residues. In germline, CDR1 is LNHDA, CDR2 SQIVND (reference sequence). V shed 2 bases and J 9 bases; nucleotides not matched to a gene: 7. The CDR3 DNA sequence: TGTGCCAGTAGTATATGGGGGGAGGGAGGTGAGCAGTTCTTC. It translates to CASSIWGEGGEQFF.

The V and J genes are TRBV6-6 and TRBJ2-1; 10 nucleotides agree with TRBD1. The CDR3 runs to 16 residues. CDR1 is MNHNY, CDR2 SVGAGI, per germline (reference sequence). The J segment lost 5 bases and the V segment lost 6 bases, leaving 10 bases of the junction unmatched. CDR3: CASSSPADRGNNEQFF. CDR3 in DNA: TGTGCCAGCAGCTCGCCCGCGGACAGGGGGAACAATGAGCAGTTCTTC.

The V call is TRBV30, the J call TRBJ2-7, with D possibly matching TRBD2 (7 bases). The CDR3 is made up of 14 amino acids. V shed 4 bases and J shed 2 bases, with 15 bases lying between them. Per germline, CDR1 GTSNPN and CDR2 SVGIG (reference sequence). CDR3 sequence reads: CAWNIGGAAYEQYF. CDR3 nucleotide sequence: TGTGCCTGGAACATTGGGGGGGCAGCCTACGAGCAGTACTTC.

This chain connects TRBV7-8 to TRBJ1-1, with TRBD1 matching over 9 bases. The CDR3 has 15 amino acids. Germline V gene data show CDR1 as SGHVS and CDR2 as FQNEAQ. J was trimmed by 11 bases and V by 4 bases; bases with no gene match: 14. For the CDR3, the DNA is TGTGCCAGCAGCTCGAATGGACAGGGGCTTTCACCGGCTTTCTTT. Translation: CASSSNGQGLSPAFF.

The chain uses TRBV19 and TRBJ1-5, with a weak D call TRBD1 (6 bases). V lost 6 bases and J 0 bases, leaving 12 bases between the germline ends. CDR1 and CDR2 from the germline V gene are LNHDA and SQIVND (reference sequence). CDR3 size: 15 residues. The CDR3 spells CASRTRDNSNQPQHF. CDR3 coding DNA: TGTGCCAGTAGGACCCGGGACAATAGCAATCAGCCCCAGCATTTT.

The chain employs TRBV28 and TRBJ2-7; a possible D gene is TRBD1 (5 bases). Deletions cut 2 bases from V and 5 bases from J, with 13 bases between. CDR3 length: 14 residues. The germline V gene has CDR1 MDHEN and CDR2 SYDVKM. CDR3 DNA: TGTGCCAGCAGTTTAACAGGTTTCAACAACGAGCAGTACTTC. Encoded protein: CASSLTGFNNEQYF.

This sequence joins TRBV19 and TRBJ2-2, with D maybe TRBD1 (6 bases). The V end was cut by 3 bases, the J end by 5 bases, with 10 bases between. The length of the CDR3 is 14 residues. Germline lookup yields CDR1 LNHDA and CDR2 SQIVND (reference sequence). The CDR3 region is CASSINRVTGELFF. CDR3 nucleotides: TGTGCCAGTAGTATTAACAGGGTGACCGGGGAGCTGTTTTTT.

This chain joins TRBV7-2 and TRBJ2-7; D possibly corresponds to TRBD1 (8 bases). The CDR3 is 18 amino acids. Germline CDR1 is SGHTA and CDR2 is FQGNSA. V lost 2 bases and J lost 3, with 23 bases in between. CDR3: CASSLKRGGTGIVYEQYF. In nucleotides, the CDR3 is TGTGCCAGCAGCTTAAAAAGGGGGGGGACAGGAATAGTCTACGAGCAGTACTTC.

The gene calls are TRBV4-1 and TRBJ2-3; 11 bases are a match to TRBD2. The CDR3 sequence is 14 residues long. Germline assignment: CDR1 MGHRA and CDR2 YSYEKL. The trim removed 0 bases at V and 10 bases at J, leaving 3 bases unmatched. CDR3 protein: CASSQDSGGAPQYF. The CDR3 DNA reads TGCGCCAGCAGCCAAGATAGCGGGGGGGCTCCGCAGTATTTT.

In its sample, this clone was seen once. This CDR3 reads CASSLGGVNTEAFF. The CDR3 coding sequence is TGTGCCAGCAGCTTAGGGGGCGTAAACACTGAAGCTTTCTTT. The chain is built from TRBV7-9 and TRBJ1-1; maybe TRBD1 (5 bases). Looked up from germline, CDR1 is SEHNR and CDR2 is FQNEAQ (reference sequence). The CDR3 length is 14 residues. Trimming removed 1 base from V and 2 bases from J, with 8 bases in between.

This CDR3 reads CASSSRQGRDEKLFF. The CDR3 region has the DNA TGTGCCAGCAGCTCCAGACAGGGGAGGGATGAAAAACTGTTTTTT. This rearrangement joins TRBV11-3 to TRBJ1-4, with 8 bases fitting TRBD1. Per the germline V gene, CDR1 is SGHNT and CDR2 is YENEEA. The CDR3 length is 15 residues. V dropped 4 bases and J dropped 6; count of bases not matched to a gene: 7.

This chain links TRBV4-1 with TRBJ2-1; no firm D call. From germline, CDR1 is MGHRA and CDR2 YSYEKL. The length of the CDR3 is 15 residues. V gave up 3 bases and J gave up 0 bases, with 9 bases separating them. The CDR3 loop reads CASSHGARSYNEQFF. The DNA for the CDR3 is TGCGCCAGCAGCCATGGAGCCCGCTCCTACAATGAGCAGTTCTTC.

The V gene is TRBV19, the J gene TRBJ2-1; D is perhaps TRBD2 (6 bases). The germline CDR1 and CDR2 sequences are LNHDA and SQIVND (reference sequence). V dropped 1 base and J dropped 0 bases, with 10 bases sitting between them. CDR3 length: 16 amino acids. This CDR3 is CASSIGASVSYNEQFF. DNA of the CDR3: TGTGCCAGTAGTATAGGGGCTAGCGTCTCCTACAATGAGCAGTTCTTC. Based on the CDR3 plus reference TRBV19 and TRBJ2-1, the full variable domain is DGGITQSPKYLFRKEGQNVTLSCEQNLNHDAMYWYRQDPGQGLRLIYYSQIVNDFQKGDIAEGYSVSREKKESFPLTVTSAQKNPTAFYLCASSIGASVSYNEQFFGPGTRLTVL.

The rearrangement links TRBV30 to TRBJ1-2; D uncertain. Trimming removed 6 bases from V and 4 bases from J, with 21 bases in between. Germline V gene data show CDR1 as GTSNPN and CDR2 as SVGIG (reference sequence). The CDR3 contains 15 residues. The CDR3 DNA sequence: TGTGCCTGCCGAAGGGTAGGACTTTACCGCTATGGCTACACCTTC. Protein product: CACRRVGLYRYGYTF.

The chain employs TRBV6-1 and TRBJ2-4; D call uncertain. Germline CDR1 MNHNS, CDR2 SASEGT. The CDR3 has 14 amino acids. Trimming shortened V by 1 base and J by 16 bases, and 20 bases separated the two germline ends. In nucleotides, the CDR3 is TGTGCCAGCAGTGAAGATTGGGCTTCCCAGAACCCATACTTC. Encoded protein: CASSEDWASQNPYF.